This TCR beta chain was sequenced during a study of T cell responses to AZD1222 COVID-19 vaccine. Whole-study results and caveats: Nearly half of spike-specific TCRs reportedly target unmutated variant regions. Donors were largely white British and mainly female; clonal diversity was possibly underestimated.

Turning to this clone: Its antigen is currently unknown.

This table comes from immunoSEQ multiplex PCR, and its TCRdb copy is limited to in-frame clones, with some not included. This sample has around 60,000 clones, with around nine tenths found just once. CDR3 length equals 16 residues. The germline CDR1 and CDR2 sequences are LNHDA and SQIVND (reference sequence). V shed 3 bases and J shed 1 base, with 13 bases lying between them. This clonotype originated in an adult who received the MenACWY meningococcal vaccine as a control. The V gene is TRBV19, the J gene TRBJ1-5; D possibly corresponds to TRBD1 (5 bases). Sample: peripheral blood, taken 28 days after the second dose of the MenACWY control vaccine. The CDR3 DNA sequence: TGTGCCAGTAGTATCGGAGGCAGGGCAAGCAATCAGCCCCAGCATTTT. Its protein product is CASSIGGRASNQPQHF.